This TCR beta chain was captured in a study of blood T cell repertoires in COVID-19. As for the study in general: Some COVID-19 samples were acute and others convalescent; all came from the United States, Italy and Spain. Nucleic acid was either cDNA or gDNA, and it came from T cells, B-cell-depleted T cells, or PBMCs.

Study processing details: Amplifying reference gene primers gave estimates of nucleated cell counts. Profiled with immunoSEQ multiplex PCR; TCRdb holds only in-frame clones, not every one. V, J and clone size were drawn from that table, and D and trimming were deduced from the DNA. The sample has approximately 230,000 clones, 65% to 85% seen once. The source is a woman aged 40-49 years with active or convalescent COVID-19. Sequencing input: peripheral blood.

The CDR3 DNA reads TGTGCCATCAGGGATACAGGGGCGGACGGCTACACCTTC. Amino acids: CAIRDTGADGYTF. J is TRBJ1-2 and V is TRBV10-3; 7 nucleotides match TRBD1. J lost 8 bases, V lost 6 bases, and 9 bases had no gene match. The germline V gene has CDR1 ENHRY and CDR2 SYGVKD. The CDR3 loop spans 13 amino acids.